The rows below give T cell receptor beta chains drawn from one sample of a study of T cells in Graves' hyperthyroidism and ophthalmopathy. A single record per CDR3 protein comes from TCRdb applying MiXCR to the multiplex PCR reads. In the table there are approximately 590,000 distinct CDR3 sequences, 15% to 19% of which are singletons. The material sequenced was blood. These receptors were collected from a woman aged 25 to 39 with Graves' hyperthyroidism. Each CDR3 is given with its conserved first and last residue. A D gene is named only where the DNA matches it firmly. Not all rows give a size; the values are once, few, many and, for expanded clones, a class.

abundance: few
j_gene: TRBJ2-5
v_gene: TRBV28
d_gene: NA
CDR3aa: CASSFSVRGQETQYF
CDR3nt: TGTGCCAGCAGTTTTTCTGTGAGGGGCCAAGAGACCCAGTACTTC

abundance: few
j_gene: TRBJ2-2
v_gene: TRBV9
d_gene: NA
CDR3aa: CASSVRGLTYANTGELFF
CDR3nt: TGTGCCAGCAGCGTACGGGGCCTAACCTATGCGAACACCGGGGAGCTGTTTTTT

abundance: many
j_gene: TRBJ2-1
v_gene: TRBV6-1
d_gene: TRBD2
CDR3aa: CASSEAGLGINEQFF
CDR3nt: TGTGCCAGCAGTGAAGCGGGACTAGGCATCAATGAGCAGTTCTTC

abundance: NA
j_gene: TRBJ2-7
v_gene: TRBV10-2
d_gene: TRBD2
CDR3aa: CASSDWTSGSYEQYF
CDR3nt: TGCGCCAGCAGTGATTGGACTAGCGGGTCCTACGAGCAGTACTTC

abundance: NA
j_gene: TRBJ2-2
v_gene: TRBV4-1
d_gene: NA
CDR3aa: CASSPGVFDRKGTGGLFF
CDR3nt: TGCGCCAGCAGCCCAGGGGTTTTTGACAGGAAGGGCACCGGGGGGCTGTTTTTT

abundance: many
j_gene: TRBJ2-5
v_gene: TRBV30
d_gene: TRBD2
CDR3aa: CAWSVLAGGETQYF
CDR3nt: TGTGCCTGGAGTGTACTCGCGGGAGGGGAGACCCAGTACTTC

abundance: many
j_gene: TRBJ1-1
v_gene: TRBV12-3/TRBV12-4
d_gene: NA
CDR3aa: CASRSGEDTEAFF
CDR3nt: TGTGCCAGCAGATCAGGGGAGGACACTGAAGCTTTCTTT

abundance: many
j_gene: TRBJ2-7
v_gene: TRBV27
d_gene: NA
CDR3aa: CASSETSRALSYEQYF
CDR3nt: TGTGCCAGCAGTGAAACCTCACGGGCCCTCTCCTACGAGCAGTACTTC

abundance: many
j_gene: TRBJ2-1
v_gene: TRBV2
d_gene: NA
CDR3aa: CASSEGGRSYNEQFF
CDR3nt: TGTGCCAGCAGTGAGGGGGGGCGATCCTACAATGAGCAGTTCTTC

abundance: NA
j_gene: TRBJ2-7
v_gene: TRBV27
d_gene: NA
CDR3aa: CASSRRDGTYEQYF
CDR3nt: TGTGCCAGCAGCCGACGGGACGGGACCTACGAGCAGTACTTC

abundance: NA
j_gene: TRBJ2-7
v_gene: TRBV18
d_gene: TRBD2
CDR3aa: CASSPPGLAVLEQYF
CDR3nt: TGTGCCAGCTCACCACCGGGACTAGCGGTTTTGGAGCAGTACTTC

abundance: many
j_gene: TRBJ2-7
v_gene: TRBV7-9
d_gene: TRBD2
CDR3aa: CASSLAGTSGNEQYF
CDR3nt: TGTGCCAGCAGCTTAGCCGGGACTAGCGGAAACGAGCAGTACTTC

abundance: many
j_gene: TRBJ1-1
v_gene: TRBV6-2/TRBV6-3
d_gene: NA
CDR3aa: CASIKDRMNTEAFF
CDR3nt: TGTGCCAGCATCAAAGACAGAATGAACACTGAAGCTTTCTTT

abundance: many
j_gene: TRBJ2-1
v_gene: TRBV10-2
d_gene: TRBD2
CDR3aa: CASISSGGFYNEQFF
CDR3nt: TGCGCCAGCATTTCGAGCGGGGGTTTCTACAATGAGCAGTTCTTC

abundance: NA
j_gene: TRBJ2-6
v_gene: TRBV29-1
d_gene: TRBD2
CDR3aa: CSVEEGPGLAGHSGANVLTF
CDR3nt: TGCAGCGTTGAAGAGGGACCAGGACTAGCGGGACACTCTGGGGCCAACGTCCTGACTTTC

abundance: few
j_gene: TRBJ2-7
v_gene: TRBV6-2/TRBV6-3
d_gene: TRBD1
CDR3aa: CASSAYGQGSDEQYF
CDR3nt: TGTGCCAGCAGTGCGTACGGACAGGGCAGCGACGAGCAGTACTTC